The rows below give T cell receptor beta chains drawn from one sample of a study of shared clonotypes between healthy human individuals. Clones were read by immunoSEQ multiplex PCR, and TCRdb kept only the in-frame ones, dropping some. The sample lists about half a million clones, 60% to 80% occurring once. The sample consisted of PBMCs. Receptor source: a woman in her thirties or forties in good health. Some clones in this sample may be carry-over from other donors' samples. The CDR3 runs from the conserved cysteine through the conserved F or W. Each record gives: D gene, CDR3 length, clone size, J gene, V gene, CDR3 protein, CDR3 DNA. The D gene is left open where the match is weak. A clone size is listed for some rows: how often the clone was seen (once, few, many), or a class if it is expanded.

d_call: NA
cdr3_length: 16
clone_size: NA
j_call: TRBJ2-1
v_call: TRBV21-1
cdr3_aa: CASSKVPNRGLNEQFF
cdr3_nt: TGTGCCAGCAGCAAAGTCCCCAACAGGGGGCTCAATGAGCAGTTCTTC

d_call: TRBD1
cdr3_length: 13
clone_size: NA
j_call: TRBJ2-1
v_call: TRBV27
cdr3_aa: CASSRKTGDEQFF
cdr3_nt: TGTGCCAGCAGCCGGAAAACAGGGGATGAGCAGTTCTTC

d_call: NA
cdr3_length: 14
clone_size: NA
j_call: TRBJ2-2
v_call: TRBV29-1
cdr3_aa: CSVSGTLNTGELFF
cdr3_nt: TGCAGCGTGTCCGGGACACTGAACACCGGGGAGCTGTTTTTT

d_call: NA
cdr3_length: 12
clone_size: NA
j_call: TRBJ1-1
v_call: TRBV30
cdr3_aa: CAWTKRNTEAFF
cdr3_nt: TGTGCCTGGACTAAAAGGAACACTGAAGCTTTCTTT

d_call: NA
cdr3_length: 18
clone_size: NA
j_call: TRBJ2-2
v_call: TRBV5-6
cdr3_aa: CASSNVPGRDGSGGELFF
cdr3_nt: TGTGCCAGCAGTAACGTTCCGGGCAGGGACGGGAGTGGCGGGGAGCTGTTTTTT

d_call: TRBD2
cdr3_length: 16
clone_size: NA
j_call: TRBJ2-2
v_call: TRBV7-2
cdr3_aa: CASSLAGGPGTGELFF
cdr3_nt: TGTGCCAGCAGCTTAGCGGGAGGGCCAGGGACCGGGGAGCTGTTTTTT

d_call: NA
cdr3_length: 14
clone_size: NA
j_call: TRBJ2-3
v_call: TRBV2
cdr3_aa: CASSRERVTDTQYF
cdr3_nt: TGTGCCAGCAGCAGGGAGAGGGTCACAGATACGCAGTATTTT

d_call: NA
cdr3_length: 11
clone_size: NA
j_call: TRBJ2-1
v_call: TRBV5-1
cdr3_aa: CASTEFNEQFF
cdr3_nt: TGCGCCAGCACAGAGTTCAATGAGCAGTTCTTC

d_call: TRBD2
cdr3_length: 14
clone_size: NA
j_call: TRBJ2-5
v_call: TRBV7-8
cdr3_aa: CASSLERREGPQYF
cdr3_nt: TGTGCCAGCAGCTTAGAACGGCGGGAGGGTCCCCAGTACTTC

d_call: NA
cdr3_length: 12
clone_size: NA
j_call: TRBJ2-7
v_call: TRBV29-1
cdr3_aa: CSWGTCELEQYF
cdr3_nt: TGCAGCTGGGGGACGTGCGAACTCGAGCAGTACTTC

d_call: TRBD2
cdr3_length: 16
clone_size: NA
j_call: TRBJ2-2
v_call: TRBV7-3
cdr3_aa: CPPTQGTSGRFGELFF
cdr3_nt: TGTCCCCCCACCCAAGGGACTAGCGGGAGGTTCGGGGAGCTGTTTTTT

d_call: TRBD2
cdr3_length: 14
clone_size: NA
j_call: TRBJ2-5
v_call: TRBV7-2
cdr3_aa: CASSIAGGLETQYF
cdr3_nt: TGTGCCAGCAGCATAGCGGGAGGATTGGAGACCCAGTACTTC

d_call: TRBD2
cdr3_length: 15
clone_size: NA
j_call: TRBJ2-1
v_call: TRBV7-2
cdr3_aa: CASSTGTSSYNEQFF
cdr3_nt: TGTGCCAGCAGCACGGGGACTAGCTCCTACAATGAGCAGTTCTTC

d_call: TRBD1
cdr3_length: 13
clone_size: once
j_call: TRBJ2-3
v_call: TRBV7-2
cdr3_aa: CASSLVGTGEQYF
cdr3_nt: TGTGCCAGCAGCTTAGTTGGGACAGGGGAACAGTATTTT

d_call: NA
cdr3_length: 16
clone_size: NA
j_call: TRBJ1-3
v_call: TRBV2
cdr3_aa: CASSEQTASSGNTIYF
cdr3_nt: TGTGCCAGCAGTGAACAGACTGCCAGCTCTGGAAACACCATATATTTT

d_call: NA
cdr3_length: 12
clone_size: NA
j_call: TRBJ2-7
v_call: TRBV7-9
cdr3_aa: CASSLAQYEQYF
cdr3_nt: TGTGCCAGCAGCTTAGCCCAATACGAGCAGTACTTC

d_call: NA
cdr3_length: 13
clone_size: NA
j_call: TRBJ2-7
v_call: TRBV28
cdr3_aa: CASSSGTKYEQYF
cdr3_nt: TGTGCCAGCAGTTCCGGGACAAAATACGAGCAGTACTTC

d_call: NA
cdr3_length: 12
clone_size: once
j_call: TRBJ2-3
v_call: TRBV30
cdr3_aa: CAWSASSDTQYF
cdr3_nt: TGTGCCTGGAGCGCGAGCTCAGATACGCAGTATTTT

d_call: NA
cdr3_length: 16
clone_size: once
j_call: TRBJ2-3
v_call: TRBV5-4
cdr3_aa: CASSLRREPSTDTQYF
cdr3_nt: TGTGCCAGCAGCTTGAGGCGCGAACCTAGCACAGATACGCAGTATTTT

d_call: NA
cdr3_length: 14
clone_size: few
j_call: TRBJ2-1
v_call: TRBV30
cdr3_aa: CAWSVSGPYNEQFF
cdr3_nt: TGTGCCTGGAGCGTTTCGGGCCCCTACAATGAGCAGTTCTTC

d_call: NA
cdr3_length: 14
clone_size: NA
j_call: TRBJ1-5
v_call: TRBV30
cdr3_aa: CAWSVRSSYQPQHF
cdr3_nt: TGTGCCTGGAGTGTAAGGTCCAGTTATCAGCCCCAGCATTTT

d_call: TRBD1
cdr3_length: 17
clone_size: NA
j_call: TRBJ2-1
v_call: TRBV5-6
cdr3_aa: CASSLGSGGQSYNEQFF
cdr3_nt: TGTGCCAGCAGCTTGGGATCAGGGGGTCAATCCTACAATGAGCAGTTCTTC

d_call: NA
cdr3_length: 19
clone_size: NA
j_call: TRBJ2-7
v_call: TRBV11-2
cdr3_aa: CASSFPDRSRTRNSYEQYF
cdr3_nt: TGTGCCAGCAGCTTCCCCGACAGGAGCCGAACCAGAAATTCCTACGAGCAGTACTTC

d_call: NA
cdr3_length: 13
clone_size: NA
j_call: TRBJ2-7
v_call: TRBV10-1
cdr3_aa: CASSVSGTYEQYF
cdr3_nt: TGCGCCAGCAGTGTTAGCGGAACCTACGAGCAGTACTTC

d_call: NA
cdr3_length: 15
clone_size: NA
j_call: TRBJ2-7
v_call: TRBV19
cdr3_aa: CASSRRVEASYEQYF
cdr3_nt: TGTGCCAGTAGCCGCAGAGTAGAGGCCAGCTACGAGCAGTACTTC

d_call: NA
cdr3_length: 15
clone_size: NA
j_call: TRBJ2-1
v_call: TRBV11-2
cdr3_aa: CASSPGHQGRNEQFF
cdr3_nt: TGTGCCAGCAGCCCAGGCCATCAGGGGCGCAATGAGCAGTTCTTC

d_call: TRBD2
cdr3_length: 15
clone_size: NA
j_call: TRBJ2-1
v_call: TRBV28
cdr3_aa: CARCRREVYDNEQFF
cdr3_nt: TGTGCCAGGTGTCGGCGGGAGGTTTACGACAATGAGCAGTTCTTC

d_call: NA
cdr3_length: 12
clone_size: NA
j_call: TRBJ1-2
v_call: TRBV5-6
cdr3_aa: CASGSKGYGYTF
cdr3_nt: TGTGCCAGCGGGAGTAAGGGGTATGGCTACACCTTC

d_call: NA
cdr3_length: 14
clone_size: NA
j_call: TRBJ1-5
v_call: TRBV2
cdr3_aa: CASSVLQGNQPQHF
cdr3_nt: TGTGCCAGCAGTGTCCTTCAGGGCAATCAGCCCCAGCATTTT

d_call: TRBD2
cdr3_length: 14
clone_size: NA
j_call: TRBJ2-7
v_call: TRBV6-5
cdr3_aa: CASRTLGGSYEQYF
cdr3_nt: TGTGCCAGCAGAACATTGGGAGGGTCCTACGAGCAGTACTTC

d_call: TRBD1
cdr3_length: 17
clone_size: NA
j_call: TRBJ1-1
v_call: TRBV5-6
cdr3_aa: CASSSRDRGSLTTEAFF
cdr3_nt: TGTGCCAGCAGCTCTAGGGACAGGGGGTCCCTAACGACTGAAGCTTTCTTT

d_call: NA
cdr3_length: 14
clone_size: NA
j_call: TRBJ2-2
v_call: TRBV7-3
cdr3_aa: CASRGSSNTGELFF
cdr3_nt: TGTGCCAGCAGGGGGAGTTCGAACACCGGGGAGCTGTTTTTT

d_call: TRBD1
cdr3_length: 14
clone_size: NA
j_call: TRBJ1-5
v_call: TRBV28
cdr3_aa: CASSLGQYNQPQHF
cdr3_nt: TGTGCCAGCAGTCTGGGACAGTACAATCAGCCCCAGCATTTT

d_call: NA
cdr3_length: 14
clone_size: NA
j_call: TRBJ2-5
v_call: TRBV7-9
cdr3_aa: CASSSPRAPETQYF
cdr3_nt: TGTGCCAGCAGCTCTCCGAGGGCGCCAGAGACCCAGTACTTC

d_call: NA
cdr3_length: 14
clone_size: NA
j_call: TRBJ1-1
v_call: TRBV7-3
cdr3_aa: CASSLTQGLTEAFF
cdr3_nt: TGTGCCAGCAGCTTAACACAGGGTCTAACTGAAGCTTTCTTT

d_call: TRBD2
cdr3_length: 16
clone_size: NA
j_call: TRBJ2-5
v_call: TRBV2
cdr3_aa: CASSEWTSGSGETQYF
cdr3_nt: TGTGCCAGCAGTGAGTGGACTAGCGGGAGTGGAGAGACCCAGTACTTC

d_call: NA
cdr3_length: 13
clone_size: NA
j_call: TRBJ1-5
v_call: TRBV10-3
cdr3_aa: CAISERGHQLQHF
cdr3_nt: TGTGCCATCAGTGAGCGGGGGCATCAGCTCCAGCATTTT

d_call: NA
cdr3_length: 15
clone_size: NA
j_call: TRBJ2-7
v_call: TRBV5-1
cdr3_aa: CASSLGGVRSYEQYF
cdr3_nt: TGCGCCAGCAGCTTGGGTGGGGTCCGCTCCTACGAGCAGTACTTC

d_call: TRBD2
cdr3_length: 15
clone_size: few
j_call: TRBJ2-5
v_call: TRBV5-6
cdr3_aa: CASSWGTSGGVTQYF
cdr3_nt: TGTGCCAGCAGCTGGGGGACTAGCGGGGGTGTAACCCAGTACTTC

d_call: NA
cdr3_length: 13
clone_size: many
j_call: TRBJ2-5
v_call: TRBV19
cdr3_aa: CASSIPATETQYF
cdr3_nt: TGTGCCAGTAGTATTCCAGCGACGGAGACCCAGTACTTC

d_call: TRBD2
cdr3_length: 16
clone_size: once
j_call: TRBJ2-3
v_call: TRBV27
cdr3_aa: CASSLASGRGTDTQYF
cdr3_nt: TGTGCCAGCAGTTTAGCTAGCGGGAGAGGCACAGATACGCAGTATTTT

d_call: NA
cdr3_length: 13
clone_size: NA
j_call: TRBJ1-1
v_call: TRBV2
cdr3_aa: CASLQEMNTEAFF
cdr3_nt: TGTGCCAGCCTACAGGAGATGAACACTGAAGCTTTCTTT

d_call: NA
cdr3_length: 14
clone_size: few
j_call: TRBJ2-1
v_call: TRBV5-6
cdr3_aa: CASSLGSYYNEQFF
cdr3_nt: TGTGCCAGCAGCTTGGGGAGTTACTACAATGAGCAGTTCTTC

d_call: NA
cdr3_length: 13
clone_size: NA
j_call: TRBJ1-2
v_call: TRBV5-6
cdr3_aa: CASRPDTNYGYTF
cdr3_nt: TGTGCCAGCAGACCAGACACCAACTATGGCTACACCTTC

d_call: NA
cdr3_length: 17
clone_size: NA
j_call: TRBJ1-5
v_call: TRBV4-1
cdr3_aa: CASSATEGRSSNQPQHF
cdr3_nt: TGCGCCAGCAGTGCCACGGAGGGTAGAAGTAGCAATCAGCCCCAGCATTTT

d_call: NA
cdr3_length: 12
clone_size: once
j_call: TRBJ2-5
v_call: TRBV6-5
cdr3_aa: CASRRTEETQYF
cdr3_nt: TGTGCCAGCAGAAGGACAGAAGAGACCCAGTACTTC

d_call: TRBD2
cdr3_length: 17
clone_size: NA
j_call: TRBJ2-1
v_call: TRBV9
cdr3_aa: CASSVAPGTSGRSQQFF
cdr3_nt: TGTGCCAGCAGCGTAGCTCCCGGGACTAGCGGGAGGTCCCAGCAGTTCTTC

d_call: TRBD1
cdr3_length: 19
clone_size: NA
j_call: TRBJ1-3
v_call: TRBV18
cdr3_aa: CASSPLGTGVPSSGNTIYF
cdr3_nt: TGTGCCAGCTCACCACTCGGGACAGGGGTCCCCAGCTCTGGAAACACCATATATTTT

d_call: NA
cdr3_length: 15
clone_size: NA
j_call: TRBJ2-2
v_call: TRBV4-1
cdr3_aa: CASSPSSGHTGELFF
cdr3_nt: TGCGCCAGCAGCCCGTCGTCGGGCCACACCGGGGAGCTGTTTTTT

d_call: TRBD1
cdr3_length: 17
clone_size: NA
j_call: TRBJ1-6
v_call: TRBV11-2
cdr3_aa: CASSFAIGDREGSPLHF
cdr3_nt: TGTGCCAGCAGCTTCGCTATCGGGGACAGGGAGGGATCACCCCTCCACTTT

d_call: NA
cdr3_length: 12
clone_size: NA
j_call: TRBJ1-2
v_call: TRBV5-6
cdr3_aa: CASSRGFDGYTF
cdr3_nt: TGTGCCAGCAGCCGGGGGTTTGATGGCTACACCTTC

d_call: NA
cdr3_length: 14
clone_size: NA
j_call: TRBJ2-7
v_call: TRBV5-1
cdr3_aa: CASSLEGRDYEQYF
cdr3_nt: TGCGCCAGCAGCTTGGAGGGGAGAGACTACGAGCAGTACTTC

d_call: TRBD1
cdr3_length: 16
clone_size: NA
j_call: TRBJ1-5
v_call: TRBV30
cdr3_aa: CAWSVAVGQVNQPQHF
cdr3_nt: TGTGCCTGGAGTGTCGCCGTGGGACAGGTCAATCAGCCCCAGCATTTT

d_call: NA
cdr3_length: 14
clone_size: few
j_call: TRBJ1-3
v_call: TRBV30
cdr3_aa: CAWGQGEFGNTIYF
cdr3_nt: TGTGCCTGGGGTCAGGGCGAGTTTGGAAACACCATATATTTT

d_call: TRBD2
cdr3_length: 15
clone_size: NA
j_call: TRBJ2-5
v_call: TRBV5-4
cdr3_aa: CASSLPGGRPETQYF
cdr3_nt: TGTGCCAGCAGCTTGCCTGGCGGGAGACCGGAGACCCAGTACTTC

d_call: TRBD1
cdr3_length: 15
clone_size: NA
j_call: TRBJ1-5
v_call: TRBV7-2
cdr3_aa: CASSLGQGRGQPQHF
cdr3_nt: TGTGCCAGCAGCTTAGGACAGGGGAGGGGTCAGCCCCAGCATTTT

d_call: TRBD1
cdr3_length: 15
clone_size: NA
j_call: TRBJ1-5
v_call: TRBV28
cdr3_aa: CASSSGAGGIRPQHF
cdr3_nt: TGTGCCAGCAGTTCCGGGGCAGGGGGGATTCGGCCCCAGCATTTT

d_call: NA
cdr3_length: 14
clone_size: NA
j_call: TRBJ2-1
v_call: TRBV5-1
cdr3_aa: CASSLAGDYNEQFF
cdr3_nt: TGCGCCAGCAGCTTGGCGGGAGACTACAATGAGCAGTTCTTC